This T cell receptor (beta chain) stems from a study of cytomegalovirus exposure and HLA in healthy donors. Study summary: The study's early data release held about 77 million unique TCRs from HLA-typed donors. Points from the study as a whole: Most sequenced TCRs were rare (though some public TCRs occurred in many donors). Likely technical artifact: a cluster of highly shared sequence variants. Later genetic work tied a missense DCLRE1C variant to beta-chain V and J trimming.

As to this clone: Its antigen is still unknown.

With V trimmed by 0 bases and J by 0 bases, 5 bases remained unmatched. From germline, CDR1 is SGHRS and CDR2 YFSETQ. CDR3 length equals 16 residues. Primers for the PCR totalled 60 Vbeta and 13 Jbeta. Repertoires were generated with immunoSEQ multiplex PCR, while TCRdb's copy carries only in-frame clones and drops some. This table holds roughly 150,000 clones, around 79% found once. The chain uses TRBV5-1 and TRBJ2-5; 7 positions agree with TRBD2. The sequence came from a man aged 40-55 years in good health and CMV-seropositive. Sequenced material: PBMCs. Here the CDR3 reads CASSLAGGTYQETQYF. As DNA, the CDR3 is TGCGCCAGCAGCTTGGCGGGGGGAACGTACCAAGAGACCCAGTACTTC.